A single sample gave rise to the 20 T cell receptor beta chains below, sequenced in a study of vaccination and CD4 T cells after COVID-19. What these receptors recognize is not known. An Oncomine TCR Beta short-read assay was used to sequence the DNA from cultured CD4+ T cells. Using its own MiXCR run on the PCR reads, TCRdb lists one record per CDR3 protein. The sample carries 650 or so distinct CDR3 sequences, 8% to 13% recorded once. The sample's treatment: approximately 10-day PBMC culture with coronavirus spike peptide pools or control peptides (ViraFEST assay). CD4+ T cells that came from the unexposed donor were collected before the COVID-19 pandemic (2011-2018). The sample was CD4+ T cells from blood, cultured in vitro. All receptors derive from a human donor in good health.

This clonotype is labeled large. V is TRBV19 and J is TRBJ1-5; 8 nucleotides agree with TRBD1. Germline V gives CDR1 LNHDA, CDR2 SQIVND (reference sequence). The CDR3 has 14 amino acids. J gave up 6 bases and V 5 bases, and 6 bases lay outside the gene matches. In DNA, the CDR3 is TGTGCCAGTAGTGTGACAGGGGTTACTCAGCCCCAGCATTTT. Residues: CASSVTGVTQPQHF.

This clonotype was detected a few times. The chain is built from TRBV27 and TRBJ1-4, with D uncertain. Deletions cut 1 base from V and 4 bases from J, with 7 bases between. CDR1 and CDR2 (germline): MNHEY, SMNVEV (reference sequence). The CDR3 is 14 amino acids. The CDR3 sequence is CASSLWRSNEKLFF. CDR3 coding DNA: TGTGCCAGCAGTTTATGGCGGAGTAATGAAAAACTGTTTTTT.

In this sample, this clonotype is large (0.1 to 1%). The rearrangement links TRBV20-1 to TRBJ2-1; 14 bases are shared with TRBD2. CDR1 is DFQATT and CDR2 is SNEGSKA in the germline V gene (reference sequence). V gave up 6 bases and J gave up 7 bases; unmatched junction bases: 5. CDR3 length equals 14 residues. The CDR3 is CSARLAGGQNEQFF. The CDR3 bases are TGCAGTGCAAGACTAGCGGGGGGGCAGAATGAGCAGTTCTTC.

By share of the sample, this clonotype is medium-sized. This sequence joins TRBV5-4 and TRBJ1-1; D unclear. The CDR3 extends over 15 amino acids. From germline, CDR1 is SGHNT and CDR2 YYREEE (reference sequence). The V end lost 5 bases, the J end lost 11 bases, and 25 bases lay between the germline ends. The CDR3 coding sequence is TGTGCCAGCAGTCCGGCGGACGGGAGAGCCATGGGGGCTTTCTTT. Translating it yields CASSPADGRAMGAFF.

In its sample, this clonotype is large. This sequence joins TRBV20-1 and TRBJ2-3; unclear D gene. The V end was cut by 1 base, the J end by 6 bases, with 11 bases between. The CDR3 runs 13 residues. Looked up from germline, CDR1 is DFQATT and CDR2 is SNEGSKA (reference sequence). CDR3 loop: CSARGSGVDTQYF. The CDR3 DNA reads as TGCAGTGCTAGAGGTAGTGGAGTGGATACGCAGTATTTT.

By sample fraction, this clonotype is large. The chain couples TRBV7-2 to TRBJ1-3; TRBD1 agrees at 7 bases. Germline-derived CDR1 and CDR2 are SGHTA and FQGNSA. This CDR3 has 16 amino acids. Trimming cost V 6 bases and J 3 bases; bases outside gene matches: 11. The DNA of the CDR3 is TGTGCCAGCAGTTTCAGAAGGGGGGACAGTGGAAACACCATATATTTT. Protein sequence: CASSFRRGDSGNTIYF. Full variable domain (rest looked up from reference TRBV7-2 and TRBJ1-3): GAGVSQSPSNKVTEKGKDVELRCDPISGHTALYWYRQSLGQGLEFLIYFQGNSAPDKSGLPSDRFSAERTGGSVSTLTIQRTQQEDSAVYLCASSFRRGDSGNTIYFGEGSWLTVV.

By share, this clonotype ranks as large. The rearrangement uses TRBV6-1 and TRBJ1-2, with D hard to call. V shed 8 bases and J shed 8 bases, with 24 bases lying between them. Germline V gives CDR1 MNHNS, CDR2 SASEGT. The CDR3 loop spans 15 amino acids. This CDR3 is CASFVASQPVEGYTF. Here the CDR3 DNA reads TGTGCCAGCTTTGTCGCAAGCCAACCAGTGGAAGGCTACACCTTC.

Remarks on this clonotype: Since a much larger clone is just one base distant, this may be a read error. The rearrangement links TRBV6-1 to TRBJ2-1; TRBD1 might be the D (5 bases). From germline, CDR1 is MNHNS and CDR2 SASEGT. CDR3 length: 14 amino acids. CDR3 DNA sequence: TGTGCCAGCGTTTTAAGGGGCTCCTACGATGAGCAGTTCTTC. Protein sequence: CASVLRGSYDEQFF.

The chain recombines TRBV19 with TRBJ1-3; D remains unclear. Trimming stripped 3 bases from V and 1 base from J, with 7 bases between. CDR3 length: 14 residues. In germline, CDR1 is LNHDA, CDR2 SQIVND (reference sequence). Here the CDR3 reads CASSIGGSGNTIYF. CDR3 sequence (DNA): TGTGCCAGTAGTATCGGAGGGTCTGGAAACACCATATATTTT. Looking up the rest from reference TRBV19 and TRBJ1-3 gives the full variable domain: DGGITQSPKYLFRKEGQNVTLSCEQNLNHDAMYWYRQDPGQGLRLIYYSQIVNDFQKGDIAEGYSVSREKKESFPLTVTSAQKNPTAFYLCASSIGGSGNTIYFGEGSWLTVV.

This clonotype is categorized as large. The V gene is TRBV6-5, the J gene TRBJ1-5; no clear D. There are 14 residues in the CDR3. The germline CDR1 and CDR2 sequences are MNHEY and SVGAGI. The V end was cut by 4 bases, the J end by 4 bases, with 11 bases between. The CDR3 loop reads CASSSRRDNQPQHF. The DNA of the CDR3 is TGTGCCAGCAGTTCGAGGAGAGATAATCAGCCCCAGCATTTT.

Judged by abundance, this clonotype is large. The V and J genes are TRBV10-3 and TRBJ1-5; TRBD1 matches at 9 bases. The germline V gene has CDR1 ENHRY and CDR2 SYGVKD. J lost 0 bases, V lost 1 base, and 4 bases had no gene match. This CDR3 region has 17 residues. The CDR3 spells CAISEFGTGNSNQPQHF. CDR3 coding DNA: TGTGCCATCAGTGAGTTTGGGACAGGGAATAGCAATCAGCCCCAGCATTTT.

This clonotype was observed a handful of times. The chain joins TRBV29-1 to TRBJ2-7; possibly TRBD2 for D (7 bases). The germline V and J ends were trimmed by 0 bases and 6 bases, with 24 bases remaining between them. There are 17 residues in the CDR3. Per germline, CDR1 SQVTM and CDR2 ANQGSEA. CDR3: CSVEDPAGATSVGEQYF. For the CDR3, the DNA is TGCAGCGTTGAAGATCCCGCGGGGGCCACCTCCGTGGGCGAGCAGTACTTC.

This clonotype is labeled as medium-sized. The chain is built from TRBV7-3 and TRBJ2-3; 10 bases map to TRBD1. V shed 0 bases and J 4 bases; nucleotides not matched to a gene: 4. The CDR3 runs 16 residues. In germline, CDR1 is SGHTA, CDR2 FQGTGA. For the CDR3, the DNA is TGTGCCAGCAGCTTAACAAGGGACAGGGGAGCAGATACGCAGTATTTT. Protein: CASSLTRDRGADTQYF.

This sequence joins TRBV4-3 and TRBJ2-7; the D gene could be TRBD1 or TRBD2 (5 bases each). Germline V gene lookup returns CDR1 LGHNA and CDR2 YSLEER. The V end lost 0 bases, the J end lost 4 bases, and 13 bases lay between the germline ends. This CDR3 region has 15 residues. The CDR3 nucleotides are TGCGCCAGCAGCCAAGATTGGGAGACAGATTACGAGCAGTACTTC. Protein: CASSQDWETDYEQYF.

As regards this clonotype: A much larger clone is a single base away; this may be a read error. The genes are TRBV20-1 and TRBJ1-4, with D possibly being TRBD1 (6 bases). The V gene's germline CDR1 is DFQATT and CDR2 SNEGSKA (reference sequence). CDR3 size: 14 residues. Here the CDR3 reads CSARAPGVNGKLFF. CDR3 sequence (DNA): TGCAGTGCTAGAGCCCCAGGGGTTAATGGAAAACTGTTTTTT.

By frequency in the sample, this clonotype is medium-sized. CDR3 coding DNA: TGTGCCAGCAGCAGACTAGCGTTAGATGAGCAGTTCTTC. It codes for CASSRLALDEQFF. V gene TRBV7-9 combines with J gene TRBJ2-1; 8 bases line up with TRBD2. Germline CDR1 and CDR2: SEHNR and FQNEAQ (reference sequence). This CDR3 comprises 13 residues. The V segment lost 5 bases and the J segment 8 bases; nucleotides outside the gene matches: 5.

This clonotype is judged large (0.1 to 1%). V usage is TRBV7-3 and J usage is TRBJ2-2, with 7 bases fitting TRBD1. The trim removed 4 bases at V and 3 bases at J, leaving 5 bases unmatched. The CDR3 runs 15 residues. CDR1 is SGHTA, CDR2 FQGTGA, per germline. The DNA for the CDR3 is TGTGCCAGCAGCTCATCGGGACAGCACACCGGGGAGCTGTTTTTT. It is translated as CASSSSGQHTGELFF.

This rearrangement joins TRBV28 to TRBJ1-4; D gene ambiguous. The germline CDR1 and CDR2 sequences are MDHEN and SYDVKM. Trimming removed 4 bases from V and 0 bases from J, with 12 bases in between. The CDR3 covers 16 residues. CDR3 protein: CASSSPRTTTNEKLFF. The CDR3 coding sequence is TGTGCCAGCAGTTCCCCACGGACTACAACTAATGAAAAACTGTTTTTT. The complete variable domain, with remaining parts taken from reference TRBV28 and TRBJ1-4, reads DVKVTQSSRYLVKRTGEKVFLECVQDMDHENMFWYRQDPGLGLRLIYFSYDVKMKEKGDIPEGYSVSREKKERFSLILESASTNQTSMYLCASSSPRTTTNEKLFFGSGTQLSVL.

This clonotype ranks as medium-sized. V gene TRBV4-3 combines with J gene TRBJ1-6, with D unclear. CDR1 LGHNA and CDR2 YSLEER come from the germline V gene. This CDR3 has 15 amino acids. Between the trimmed V and J ends, which lost 0 bases and 11 bases, there was a span of 14 bases. The CDR3 spells CASSQDTGSQTPLHF. The DNA of the CDR3 is TGCGCCAGCAGCCAAGATACCGGCAGTCAGACACCCCTCCACTTT.

V gene TRBV9 combines with J gene TRBJ2-5, with D hard to call. The CDR3 is 15 amino acids. The germline V gene encodes CDR1 SGDLS and CDR2 YYNGEE. Trimming shortened V by 3 bases and J by 1 base, and 13 bases separated the two germline ends. The CDR3 DNA is TGTGCCAGCAGCGCTGGACCCGTGGGCCAAGAGACCCAGTACTTC. Translation: CASSAGPVGQETQYF.